This T cell receptor (beta chain) emerged from a study of blood T cell repertoires in COVID-19. Overall study: Sources were T cells, B-cell-depleted T cells, or PBMCs; the material itself was cDNA or gDNA.

The method was immunoSEQ multiplex PCR; TCRdb's version includes in-frame clones alone and lacks a portion of them. The sample includes 120,000 to 150,000 clones, around 83% of them seen just once. This clone was counted once. Clinical history as reported by participants underpinned cohort assignment. It was within 2 weeks before study entry that exposed participants met a COVID-19 case. V shed 1 base, J shed 0 bases, and the junction held 6 bases outside the gene matches. CDR1 is SQVTM, CDR2 ANQGSEA, per germline. CDR3 length equals 16 residues. This chain connects TRBV29-1 to TRBJ2-1; the match to TRBD1 covers 7 bases. The TCR originated in a woman aged 50 to 60 who had been exposed to COVID-19. Sample: PBMCs or T cells enriched from blood (not recorded which). CDR3 sequence reads: CSVEAQQGSSYNEQFF. The CDR3 bases are TGCAGCGTTGAAGCCCAACAGGGGAGCTCCTACAATGAGCAGTTCTTC.